This T cell receptor beta chain was identified in a study of T cells in Graves' hyperthyroidism and ophthalmopathy. This CDR3 has 18 amino acids. Trimming removed 5 bases from V and 1 base from J, with 19 bases in between. Germline CDR1 and CDR2: KGHDR and SFDVKD. Whole-study results and caveats: Most expanded thyroid clonotypes above 0.001 recurred in blood.

Authors of the study amplified TCR beta CDR3 regions from RNA transcripts. Primed by the HTBI set, a first-round RT-PCR was run on the TCR CDR3. TCRdb itself ran the multiplex PCR reads through MiXCR, one entry per CDR3 protein. Altogether more than 500,000 distinct CDR3 sequences are present, about 14% being singletons, with the ten largest covering about 4.5%. This clonotype was recorded many times. No antigen is known for it. Sequencing used blood. This TCR was sampled from a woman aged 40 to 50 with Graves' ophthalmopathy. The chain recombines TRBV24-1 with TRBJ2-2, with D tentatively TRBD1 (5 bases). The CDR3 sequence is CATSAYTQTDKNTGELFF. The CDR3 coding sequence is TGTGCCACCAGTGCGTACACCCAGACAGATAAGAACACCGGGGAGCTGTTTTTT.